A selection of T cell receptor beta chains follows, all from one sample in a study of T cell repertoires in cytomegalovirus infection. Using its own MiXCR run on the reads, TCRdb lists one record per CDR3 protein. The sample records about 20,000 distinct CDR3 sequences, approximately 46% being singletons. These receptors have no identified antigens. Material: CD8+ T cells from cultured PBMCs, obtained from culture after CMV antigen stimulation. All receptors derive from a human donor in good health (CMV status not recorded). Some clones in this sample may be carry-over from other donors' samples. CDR3s include the opening cysteine and the closing phenylalanine or tryptophan. Each record gives: V gene, clone size, D gene, J gene, CDR3 protein, CDR3 DNA. D genes are given only for firm matches. The listing skips clone size in some rows; elsewhere it reads once, few, many or a size class.

V: TRBV6-2/TRBV6-3; size: -; D: -; J: TRBJ1-5; CDR3: CASTTGDILSQPQHF; DNA: TGTGCCAGCACCACGGGGGACATTTTGAGTCAGCCCCAGCATTTT
V: TRBV6-1; size: -; D: -; J: TRBJ1-2; CDR3: CASSESTYNYGYTF; DNA: TGTGCCAGCAGTGAATCTACGTATAACTATGGCTACACCTTC
V: TRBV19; size: -; D: -; J: TRBJ2-5; CDR3: CASSPDLGLSEETQYF; DNA: TGTGCCAGTAGTCCCGACCTGGGCCTTTCCGAAGAGACCCAGTACTTC
V: TRBV12-3/TRBV12-4; size: -; D: -; J: TRBJ2-7; CDR3: CASSLDSLLEQYF; DNA: TGTGCCAGCAGTTTGGACAGTCTGCTCGAGCAGTACTTC
V: TRBV6-2/TRBV6-3; size: few; D: -; J: TRBJ2-7; CDR3: CASSYLRAYEQYF; DNA: TGTGCCAGCAGTTACTTACGAGCCTACGAGCAGTACTTC
V: TRBV12-3/TRBV12-4; size: -; D: -; J: TRBJ1-4; CDR3: CASSLGQALNEKLFF; DNA: TGTGCCAGCAGTTTAGGACAGGCGCTCAATGAAAAACTGTTTTTT
V: TRBV7-2; size: few; D: TRBD2; J: TRBJ2-7; CDR3: CASQSSGGGYEQYF; DNA: TGTGCCAGCCAAAGTAGCGGGGGCGGCTACGAGCAGTACTTC
V: TRBV7-9; size: -; D: -; J: TRBJ1-2; CDR3: CASSTSGPGYTF; DNA: TGTGCCAGCAGCACATCGGGGCCCGGCTACACCTTC
V: TRBV7-6; size: many; D: TRBD2; J: TRBJ2-7; CDR3: CASSPRLAGDPRYEQYF; DNA: TGTGCCAGCAGCCCACGACTAGCGGGAGACCCAAGGTACGAGCAGTACTTC
V: TRBV7-6; size: -; D: -; J: TRBJ2-7; CDR3: CASTPDAGVPYEQYF; DNA: TGTGCCAGCACCCCGGACGCAGGCGTCCCCTACGAGCAGTACTTC
V: TRBV27; size: -; D: -; J: TRBJ2-7; CDR3: CASSLSRQYYEQYF; DNA: TGTGCCAGCAGTTTATCTCGGCAGTACTACGAGCAGTACTTC
V: TRBV7-6; size: -; D: -; J: TRBJ1-5; CDR3: CASSYDGLRQPQHF; DNA: TGTGCCAGCAGCTACGACGGGCTGCGGCAGCCCCAGCATTTT
V: TRBV20-1; size: few; D: -; J: TRBJ2-4; CDR3: CSARDLGGEGAKNIQYF; DNA: TGCAGTGCTAGAGATTTGGGGGGCGAAGGAGCCAAAAACATTCAGTACTTC
V: TRBV2; size: -; D: -; J: TRBJ2-4; CDR3: CASRSDRRGKNIQYF; DNA: TGTGCCAGCAGATCAGACAGGCGAGGAAAAAACATTCAGTACTTC
V: TRBV4-1; size: few; D: -; J: TRBJ1-5; CDR3: CASSQEWPLPINQPQHF; DNA: TGCGCCAGCAGCCAAGAGTGGCCACTACCTATCAATCAGCCCCAGCATTTT
V: TRBV6-6; size: -; D: TRBD1; J: TRBJ2-3; CDR3: CASSWTGEGTDTQYF; DNA: TGTGCCAGCAGCTGGACAGGGGAAGGGACAGATACGCAGTATTTT
V: TRBV27; size: -; D: TRBD1; J: TRBJ1-6; CDR3: CASSFQGATYNSPLHF; DNA: TGTGCCAGCAGTTTTCAGGGGGCAACCTATAATTCACCCCTCCACTTT
V: TRBV7-2; size: -; D: TRBD1; J: TRBJ2-3; CDR3: CASSPLPGTGGTDTQYF; DNA: TGTGCCAGCAGCCCCCTACCGGGGACAGGGGGGACAGATACGCAGTATTTT
V: TRBV6-8; size: -; D: -; J: TRBJ1-1; CDR3: CASSEGQVRSEAFF; DNA: TGTGCCAGCTCCGAAGGGCAGGTTAGATCTGAAGCTTTCTTT
V: TRBV7-9; size: few; D: TRBD1; J: TRBJ2-1; CDR3: CASSLRDRGLDEQFF; DNA: TGTGCCAGCAGCTTAAGGGACAGGGGGCTCGATGAGCAGTTCTTC
V: TRBV7-9; size: -; D: -; J: TRBJ2-3; CDR3: CASSLDQEVAGPADTQYF; DNA: TGTGCCAGCAGCTTAGACCAGGAGGTTGCGGGGCCAGCGGATACGCAGTATTTT
V: TRBV7-8; size: few; D: TRBD1; J: TRBJ2-5; CDR3: CASSSLTGDSETQYF; DNA: TGTGCCAGCAGCTCGCTGACAGGGGATAGCGAGACCCAGTACTTC
V: TRBV28; size: -; D: -; J: TRBJ2-7; CDR3: CASSLRAALPHEQYF; DNA: TGTGCCAGCAGTTTAAGGGCAGCCCTCCCGCACGAGCAGTACTTC
V: TRBV5-5; size: many; D: -; J: TRBJ2-3; CDR3: CASSLRGPPDTQYF; DNA: TGTGCCAGCAGCCTGCGGGGGCCCCCAGATACGCAGTATTTT
V: TRBV6-2/TRBV6-3; size: few; D: -; J: TRBJ1-1; CDR3: CASRQGKNTEAFF; DNA: TGTGCCAGCAGGCAGGGGAAAAACACTGAAGCTTTCTTT
V: TRBV14; size: -; D: TRBD1; J: TRBJ1-2; CDR3: CASSQRTGIYGYTF; DNA: TGTGCCAGCAGCCAACGGACAGGGATCTATGGCTACACCTTC
V: TRBV28; size: once; D: TRBD2; J: TRBJ2-1; CDR3: CASSMGTSGGNNEQFF; DNA: TGTGCCAGCAGTATGGGGACTAGCGGGGGGAACAATGAGCAGTTCTTC
V: TRBV19; size: once; D: TRBD1; J: TRBJ1-1; CDR3: CATRTGTPPNTEAFF; DNA: TGTGCCACACGGACAGGGACCCCACCAAACACTGAAGCTTTCTTT
V: TRBV6-6; size: -; D: -; J: TRBJ2-7; CDR3: CASSYRSYEQYF; DNA: TGTGCCAGCAGCTACAGATCCTACGAGCAGTACTTC
V: TRBV7-2; size: -; D: TRBD2; J: TRBJ2-3; CDR3: CASSLWRGVDTQYF; DNA: TGTGCCAGCAGCTTATGGCGGGGGGTTGATACGCAGTATTTT
V: TRBV20-1; size: -; D: -; J: TRBJ1-2; CDR3: CSARGVEFTASYGYTF; DNA: TGCAGTGCTAGAGGGGTTGAGTTCACGGCCAGCTATGGCTACACCTTC
V: TRBV7-2; size: -; D: -; J: TRBJ1-4; CDR3: CASSPPGGSTNEKLFF; DNA: TGTGCCAGCAGCCCACCGGGGGGGTCTACTAATGAAAAACTGTTTTTT
V: TRBV19; size: -; D: -; J: TRBJ2-2; CDR3: CASSMQQAPLTGELFF; DNA: TGTGCCAGTAGTATGCAACAGGCGCCGTTGACCGGGGAGCTGTTTTTT
V: TRBV7-6; size: -; D: TRBD1; J: TRBJ2-2; CDR3: CASSSGQGFSGELFF; DNA: TGTGCCAGCAGCTCAGGACAGGGTTTCTCCGGGGAGCTGTTTTTT
V: TRBV7-8; size: few; D: -; J: TRBJ1-6; CDR3: CASSLLRVENSPLHF; DNA: TGTGCCAGCAGCTTACTCAGGGTTGAGAATTCACCCCTCCACTTT
V: TRBV6-2/TRBV6-3; size: few; D: -; J: TRBJ1-6; CDR3: CASRDSSVDNSPLHF; DNA: TGTGCCAGCAGGGACTCCTCTGTGGATAATTCACCCCTCCACTTT
V: TRBV12-3/TRBV12-4; size: -; D: -; J: TRBJ1-2; CDR3: CASSLNLYGYTF; DNA: TGTGCCAGCAGTCTGAACTTGTATGGCTACACCTTC
V: TRBV7-9; size: -; D: TRBD1; J: TRBJ1-3; CDR3: CASSGGQSSGNTIYF; DNA: TGTGCCAGCAGCGGGGGACAGAGCTCTGGAAACACCATATATTTT
V: TRBV7-3; size: few; D: TRBD2; J: TRBJ2-7; CDR3: CASSLKGSSGTYEQYF; DNA: TGTGCCAGCAGCTTAAAGGGCTCTAGCGGTACCTACGAGCAGTACTTC
V: TRBV6-1; size: -; D: TRBD2; J: TRBJ2-7; CDR3: CASSGGGSSYEQYF; DNA: TGTGCCAGCAGCGGCGGGGGGAGCTCCTACGAGCAGTACTTC
V: TRBV6-2/TRBV6-3; size: few; D: TRBD1; J: TRBJ2-2; CDR3: CASRPRDRGNTGELFF; DNA: TGTGCCAGCAGACCACGGGACAGAGGAAACACCGGGGAGCTGTTTTTT
V: TRBV5-6; size: -; D: -; J: TRBJ1-3; CDR3: CASNLSSGMYRDTIYF; DNA: TGTGCCAGCAACTTGAGTTCAGGAATGTATCGGGACACCATATATTTT
V: TRBV7-6; size: -; D: TRBD1; J: TRBJ2-4; CDR3: CASSPGQGLAKNIQYF; DNA: TGTGCCAGCAGCCCGGGACAGGGATTAGCCAAAAACATTCAGTACTTC
V: TRBV30; size: -; D: -; J: TRBJ1-4; CDR3: CAWSVQSAELFF; DNA: TGTGCCTGGAGTGTACAATCTGCGGAACTGTTTTTT
V: TRBV19; size: few; D: TRBD2; J: TRBJ2-1; CDR3: CASSSGGWGDEQFF; DNA: TGTGCCAGTAGCAGCGGGGGGTGGGGCGATGAGCAGTTCTTC
V: TRBV27; size: -; D: -; J: TRBJ1-5; CDR3: CASSLQMNQPQHF; DNA: TGTGCCAGCAGTTTACAGATGAATCAGCCCCAGCATTTT